The next 23 T cell receptor beta chains were all read from a single sample in a study of shared clonotypes between healthy human individuals. Sequenced by immunoSEQ multiplex PCR; TCRdb stores in-frame clones only, minus some. The sample lists 500,000 to 550,000 clones; approximately 95% were seen once. Sequenced sample: naive CD4+ T cells sorted from blood. Sample subset: CD45RA+ positively selected. These receptors all come from a woman in her twenties or thirties in good health.

The chain is built from TRBV21-1 and TRBJ2-7. TRBV21-1 represents a pseudogene. CDR3 length: 14 amino acids. CDR3 residues: CASSKSGGYYEQYF. The CDR3 DNA follows: TGTGCCAGCAGCAAATCCGGGGGCTACTACGAGCAGTACTTC.

This clone was recorded only once. The CDR3 loop is CASSMLAGGSDTQYF. The CDR3 DNA is TGTGCCAGTAGTATGCTAGCGGGAGGGTCAGATACGCAGTATTTT. This sequence joins TRBV19 and TRBJ2-3; 12 positions match TRBD2. The CDR3 is 15 amino acids. Germline V CDR1 and CDR2: LNHDA, SQIVND (reference sequence). V trimming: 3 bases; J trimming: 4 bases; junction bases outside the gene matches: 2.

V gene TRBV28 combines with J gene TRBJ1-3; D is ambiguous. In germline, CDR1 is MDHEN, CDR2 SYDVKM. V shed 3 bases and J shed 8 bases, with 5 bases lying between them. This CDR3 contains 11 residues. The CDR3 coding sequence is TGTGCCAGCAGTTTCGAAGACACCATATATTTT. It yields the protein CASSFEDTIYF.

The chain joins TRBV10-1 to TRBJ1-1, with D perhaps matching TRBD1 (6 bases). CDR1 and CDR2 from the germline V gene are WNHNN and SYGVQD (reference sequence). This CDR3 contains 15 residues. V was trimmed by 6 bases and J by 1 base, leaving 15 bases between them. The CDR3: CASSHTGTTNTEAFF. The CDR3 nucleotides are TGCGCCAGCAGCCATACCGGGACAACGAACACTGAAGCTTTCTTT.

The gene calls are TRBV27 and TRBJ1-1, with TRBD1 as a possible D gene (6 bases). V gave up 6 bases and J gave up 4 bases, with 18 bases separating them. The CDR3 is 15 residues long. Germline CDR1 is MNHEY and CDR2 is SMNVEV (reference sequence). For the CDR3, the DNA is TGTGCCAGCAGAGGGGGGCGGGGGGGCGGCACTGAAGCTTTCTTT. Residues: CASRGGRGGGTEAFF.

The rearrangement uses TRBV7-3 and TRBJ2-3, with D perhaps matching TRBD1 (8 bases). V lost 4 bases and J 2 bases, leaving 16 bases between the germline ends. Germline V gene sequence: CDR1 SGHTA, CDR2 FQGTGA. The CDR3 loop spans 16 amino acids. In DNA, the CDR3 is TGTGCCAGCAGCTCCCAACAGGGGGGGATCACAGATACGCAGTATTTT. This encodes CASSSQQGGITDTQYF.

The chain employs TRBV5-4 and TRBJ1-4, with unresolved D. The CDR3 spans 14 residues. Trimming removed 4 bases from V and 0 bases from J, with 7 bases in between. Germline values: CDR1 SGHNT, CDR2 YYREEE (reference sequence). CDR3 sequence reads: CASSIQATNEKLFF. The CDR3 DNA follows: TGTGCCAGCAGCATTCAAGCAACTAATGAAAAACTGTTTTTT.

The count of this clone is one. CDR3: CASSPPERTRGSQYF. The CDR3 DNA is TGTGCCAGCTCACCACCCGAGCGGACACGGGGGTCCCAGTACTTC. This chain connects TRBV18 to TRBJ2-5; a possible D gene is TRBD2 (6 bases). The CDR3 has 15 amino acids. Germline V gene data show CDR1 as KGHSH and CDR2 as LQKENI. V lost 0 bases, J lost 9 bases, and 17 bases lay in between.

V and J are TRBV7-8 and TRBJ2-5, with 7 bases that match TRBD1. The tail of the sequence fits TRBJ2-7 better, so the J call may be wrong. CDR3 size: 13 residues. Germline loops: CDR1 SGHVS, CDR2 FQNEAQ. The CDR3 DNA sequence: TGTGCCAGCAGCCGGGACAGCCCCTACGAGCAGTACTTC. It codes for CASSRDSPYEQYF.

The J gene is TRBJ2-5, the V gene TRBV19, with no clear D. Germline values: CDR1 LNHDA, CDR2 SQIVND (reference sequence). This CDR3 has 15 amino acids. With 3 bases removed from V and 1 base from J, the gap between germline ends came to 12 bases. This CDR3 is CASSITPTLQETQYF. CDR3 DNA sequence: TGTGCCAGTAGTATCACCCCTACTCTCCAAGAGACCCAGTACTTC.

The chain carries TRBV6-1 and TRBJ2-5; 8 bases align to TRBD1. Germline loops: CDR1 MNHNS, CDR2 SASEGT. This CDR3 has 14 amino acids. The junction had 4 bases not matched to a gene; V was cut back by 6 bases and J by 1 base. CDR3 DNA sequence: TGTGCCAGCAGCTTACAGGGGGGCCAAGAGACCCAGTACTTC. Its translation: CASSLQGGQETQYF.

The chain employs TRBV6-5 and TRBJ1-3, with D unclear. Trimming cost V 2 bases and J 0 bases, with 5 bases left between them. CDR1 and CDR2 (germline): MNHEY, SVGAGI. This CDR3 region has 14 residues. This chain's CDR3 is CASSYGLSGNTIYF. The CDR3 nucleotides read TGTGCCAGCAGTTACGGTCTCTCTGGAAACACCATATATTTT.

The chain is built from TRBV6-1 and TRBJ2-7, with TRBD1 matching over 8 bases. Germline V lookup: CDR1 MNHNS, CDR2 SASEGT. With 2 bases clipped from V and 2 bases from J, the junction kept 5 bases outside the gene matches. The CDR3 covers 15 residues. CDR3 region: CASSETGTGAYEQYF. The CDR3 DNA reads as TGTGCCAGCAGTGAAACAGGGACAGGCGCCTACGAGCAGTACTTC.

This sequence joins TRBV7-7 and TRBJ2-5; 8 nucleotides match TRBD1. The DNA matches TRBJ2-7 better at its end, which makes the J call doubtful. Per the germline V gene, CDR1 is SSHAT and CDR2 is FNYEAQ (reference sequence). There are 13 residues in the CDR3. The CDR3 spells CASSRDRGSEQYF. CDR3 sequence (DNA): TGTGCCAGCAGCCGTGACAGGGGTTCCGAGCAGTACTTC.

The chain couples TRBV15 to TRBJ1-5, with 9 bases matching TRBD1. CDR1 and CDR2 from the germline V gene are LNHNV and YYDKDF (reference sequence). The CDR3 consists of 16 residues. V gave up 1 base and J gave up 5 bases; unmatched junction bases: 6. CDR3 nucleotide sequence: TGTGCCACCAGCAGAGGCGGGGACAGGGACGATCAGCCCCAGCATTTT. Protein sequence: CATSRGGDRDDQPQHF.

The chain uses TRBV28 and TRBJ2-7, with D unresolved. There are 12 residues in the CDR3. Trimming pared 2 bases from V and 2 bases from J, leaving 4 bases between. Looked up from germline, CDR1 is MDHEN and CDR2 is SYDVKM. For the CDR3, the DNA is TGTGCCAGCAGTTTAGCGGCCTACGAGCAGTACTTC. Amino acid sequence: CASSLAAYEQYF.

This clone appeared a single time. The chain recombines TRBV6-1 with TRBJ2-3, with TRBD2 identical over 9 bases. After removal of 4 bases from V and 3 bases from J, the junction contained 5 bases not matched to a gene. The germline V gene encodes CDR1 MNHNS and CDR2 SASEGT. This CDR3 comprises 15 residues. For the CDR3, the DNA is TGTGCCAGCAGTGCTTGGCGGGAGGGGACAGATACGCAGTATTTT. Its protein product is CASSAWREGTDTQYF.

The rearrangement joins TRBV5-4 to TRBJ2-5; tentatively, D is TRBD1 or TRBD2 (6 bases each). Germline loops: CDR1 SGHNT, CDR2 YYREEE (reference sequence). V was pared by 4 bases and J by 3 bases, with 16 bases between. The CDR3 extends over 15 amino acids. CDR3 in amino acids: CASSQTGRQEETQYF. The CDR3 coding sequence is TGTGCCAGCAGCCAAACAGGGAGGCAGGAAGAGACCCAGTACTTC.

The chain has TRBV5-1 and TRBJ2-3; 16 nucleotides line up with TRBD2. V was clipped by 4 bases and J by 1 base; unmatched bases: 6. CDR1 SGHRS and CDR2 YFSETQ come from the germline V gene. The CDR3 totals 18 residues. CDR3 loop: CASSGPGLAGGRTDTQYF. The CDR3 DNA sequence: TGCGCCAGCAGCGGACCGGGACTAGCGGGAGGGCGCACAGATACGCAGTATTTT.

The genes are TRBV5-1 and TRBJ2-2, with 12 nucleotides matching TRBD2. This CDR3 region has 16 residues. The V gene end was trimmed by 4 bases and the J gene end by 5 bases; junction bases not matched to a gene: 6. From germline, CDR1 is SGHRS and CDR2 YFSETQ. This CDR3 reads CASSTTSGSITGELFF. CDR3 nucleotide sequence: TGCGCCAGCAGCACGACTAGCGGGAGTATAACCGGGGAGCTGTTTTTT.

The V call is TRBV6-5, the J call TRBJ1-2, with a possible D match to TRBD1 (5 bases). The germline gives CDR1 MNHEY, CDR2 SVGAGI. V lost 0 bases, J lost 2 bases, and 10 bases lay in between. The CDR3 is made up of 15 amino acids. CDR3 loop: CASSYSGWGNYGYTF. The CDR3 coding sequence is TGTGCCAGCAGTTACTCAGGATGGGGGAACTATGGCTACACCTTC.

V and J are TRBV4-1 and TRBJ2-1, with a possible D match to TRBD2 (5 bases). Germline V gene data show CDR1 as MGHRA and CDR2 as YSYEKL. The CDR3 is 18 amino acids. V was shortened by 2 bases and J by 6 bases, with 23 bases between the two germline ends. CDR3: CASSQTIPGNMARNEQFF. The CDR3 bases are TGCGCCAGCAGCCAAACCATACCCGGGAATATGGCCCGCAATGAGCAGTTCTTC.

V usage is TRBV10-2 and J usage is TRBJ1-2; D gene unclear. V gave up 8 bases and J gave up 4 bases, with 14 bases separating them. The CDR3 runs to 13 residues. CDR1 is WSHSY, CDR2 SAAADI, per germline. The chain's CDR3 is CASGALGVYGYTF. The DNA for the CDR3 is TGCGCCAGCGGAGCCCTTGGGGTCTATGGCTACACCTTC.